Below are 4 T cell receptor beta chains sequenced from a single sample in a study of PD-L1 blockade in urothelial cancer. Data came from immunoSEQ multiplex PCR; TCRdb stores just in-frame clones and leaves some out. The table has about 90,000 clones, less than 90% seen once. Indicated time point: peripheral blood 6 weeks after treatment start. The sample consisted of PBMCs, taken around atezolizumab (anti-PD-L1) treatment. Receptor source: a man between 65 and 80 years old with urothelial cancer.

This chain joins TRBV10-1 and TRBJ2-5; 10 bases match TRBD2. Looked up from germline, CDR1 is WNHNN and CDR2 is SYGVQD (reference sequence). This CDR3 has 15 residues. V dropped 4 bases and J dropped 1; count of bases not matched to a gene: 3. CDR3 in amino acids: CASSAASGGQETQYF. The CDR3 DNA sequence: TGCGCCAGCAGTGCTGCTAGCGGGGGCCAAGAGACCCAGTACTTC.

The gene calls are TRBV7-3 and TRBJ1-1, with 8 positions matching TRBD1. Trimming cost V 1 base and J 4 bases; bases outside gene matches: 8. From germline, CDR1 is SGHTA and CDR2 FQGTGA. There are 16 residues in the CDR3. As DNA, the CDR3 is TGTGCCAGCAGCTTAATGGGCGGGACAGGCAGCACTGAAGCTTTCTTT. Translation: CASSLMGGTGSTEAFF.

This chain uses TRBV7-6 with TRBJ2-7; 9 nucleotides agree with TRBD2. With V trimmed by 5 bases and J by 0 bases, 8 bases remained unmatched. Germline loops: CDR1 SGHVS, CDR2 FNYEAQ. The CDR3 covers 16 residues. As DNA, the CDR3 is TGTGCCAGCAGCCCGCTGACTAGCGGTTCCTCCTACGAGCAGTACTTC. Its protein is CASSPLTSGSSYEQYF.

This chain uses TRBV19 with TRBJ1-5; 7 bases agree with TRBD1. The ends lost 4 bases at V and 0 bases at J; junction bases unmatched: 6. This CDR3 contains 16 residues. Germline loops: CDR1 LNHDA, CDR2 SQIVND (reference sequence). The CDR3 spells CASSTPGGYSNQPQHF. In nucleotides, the CDR3 is TGTGCCAGTAGTACGCCAGGGGGTTATAGCAATCAGCCCCAGCATTTT. Complete variable domain (other parts from reference TRBV19 and TRBJ1-5): DGGITQSPKYLFRKEGQNVTLSCEQNLNHDAMYWYRQDPGQGLRLIYYSQIVNDFQKGDIAEGYSVSREKKESFPLTVTSAQKNPTAFYLCASSTPGGYSNQPQHFGDGTRLSIL.